Shown below are 30 T cell receptor beta chains from a single sample sequenced in a study of blood T cell repertoires in COVID-19. Sequencing used immunoSEQ multiplex PCR; TCRdb keeps in-frame clones, though not all of them. The table includes 150,000 to 190,000 clones, under 90% detected once. Sequenced: PBMCs or T cells enriched from blood (not recorded which). The receptors shown here come from a man aged 45-65 years who had recovered from COVID-19.

J is TRBJ1-1 and V is TRBV18; 10 bases are a match to TRBD1. This CDR3 has 16 residues. After removal of 5 bases from V and 1 base from J, the junction contained 7 bases not matched to a gene. The germline CDR1 and CDR2 sequences are KGHSH and LQKENI. CDR3: CASSGDRGGANTEAFF. CDR3 DNA sequence: TGTGCCAGCTCAGGGGACAGGGGTGGCGCGAACACTGAAGCTTTCTTT.

This clone was observed many times. J is TRBJ2-1 and V is TRBV9, with 7 positions matching TRBD1. The CDR3 spans 16 residues. Trimming at V came to 1 base and at J to 7 bases, leaving 11 bases not matched to a gene. The germline CDR1 and CDR2 sequences are SGDLS and YYNGEE. As DNA, the CDR3 is TGTGCCAGCAGCGTAAACATACCGGGACAGACTAATGAGCAGTTCTTC. The encoded protein is CASSVNIPGQTNEQFF.

The chain joins TRBV6-5 to TRBJ2-5; possibly TRBD2 for D (6 bases). CDR3 length equals 14 residues. Between the trimmed V and J ends, which lost 6 bases and 4 bases, there was a span of 15 bases. Germline CDR1 MNHEY, CDR2 SVGAGI. As DNA, the CDR3 is TGTGCCAGCAGGCGTAGGGAGGCAAGAGAGACCCAGTACTTC. It encodes CASRRREARETQYF.

V usage is TRBV6-6 and J usage is TRBJ1-2; 7 bases align to TRBD1. The CDR3 has 13 residues. V shed 4 bases, J shed 8 bases, and the junction held 7 bases outside the gene matches. Germline V gene sequence: CDR1 MNHNY, CDR2 SVGAGI (reference sequence). CDR3 coding DNA: TGTGCCAGCAGTTCAGACAGGGTCGGCGGCTACACCTTC. Its protein is CASSSDRVGGYTF.

The chain employs TRBV24-1 and TRBJ2-2; TRBD1 aligns across 7 bases. Per germline, CDR1 KGHDR and CDR2 SFDVKD. Losses at the gene ends were 0 bases for V and 3 bases for J; bases not matched to a gene: 3. This CDR3 has 16 residues. CDR3 residues: CATSDLGTADTGELFF. DNA of the CDR3: TGTGCCACCAGTGATTTGGGGACAGCCGACACCGGGGAGCTGTTTTTT.

This clone occurred once. The chain recombines TRBV19 with TRBJ1-1; the match to TRBD1 covers 7 bases. The CDR3 runs to 15 residues. CDR1 and CDR2 (germline): LNHDA, SQIVND (reference sequence). V shed 6 bases, J shed 1 base, and the junction held 8 bases outside the gene matches. Written as DNA, the CDR3 is TGTGCCAGTAGCCCGACAGGGCAGGGGAACACTGAAGCTTTCTTT. Its protein is CASSPTGQGNTEAFF.

In its sample, this clone was seen once. The chain has TRBV7-9 and TRBJ2-1, with TRBD1 matching 8 bases. Germline V gene data show CDR1 as SEHNR and CDR2 as FQNEAQ (reference sequence). V lost 5 bases to trimming and J lost 8 bases; unmatched junction nucleotides: 8. This CDR3 spans 14 amino acids. The CDR3, as DNA: TGTGCCAGCAGCCAGGACAGGGCGGCGGATGAGCAGTTCTTC. It is translated as CASSQDRAADEQFF.

This chain links TRBV5-1 with TRBJ2-3; 8 bases match TRBD1. Germline V lookup: CDR1 SGHRS, CDR2 YFSETQ. The CDR3 runs to 16 residues. J was trimmed by 1 base and V by 4 bases; bases with no gene match: 8. This CDR3 reads CASSPLQGARTDTQYF. Written as DNA, the CDR3 is TGCGCCAGCAGCCCCCTGCAGGGGGCCCGCACAGATACGCAGTATTTT.

J is TRBJ1-2 and V is TRBV2, with 8 bases matching TRBD1. From germline, CDR1 is SNHLY and CDR2 FYNNEI. The CDR3 loop spans 13 amino acids. V was clipped by 6 bases and J by 2 bases; unmatched bases: 2. The CDR3 DNA reads as TGTGCCAGCAGAAGACAGGGGAACTATGGCTACACCTTC. Amino acid sequence: CASRRQGNYGYTF.

This chain joins TRBV7-2 and TRBJ2-5, with TRBD2 identical over 13 bases. The CDR3 is 16 residues long. J lost 6 bases, V lost 4 bases, and 8 bases had no gene match. Germline V gene sequence: CDR1 SGHTA, CDR2 FQGNSA. This CDR3 is CASSSTSGGARKTQYF. The CDR3 DNA sequence: TGTGCCAGCAGCTCCACTAGCGGGGGGGCTAGAAAGACCCAGTACTTC.

The chain couples TRBV7-8 to TRBJ2-5; TRBD2 matches at 12 bases. Looked up from germline, CDR1 is SGHVS and CDR2 is FQNEAQ. This CDR3 spans 16 amino acids. V shed 1 base, J shed 3 bases, and the junction held 3 bases outside the gene matches. The CDR3 sequence: CASSLGGLAGKETQYF. The CDR3 region has the DNA TGTGCCAGCAGCTTAGGAGGACTAGCGGGGAAAGAGACCCAGTACTTC.

The chain carries TRBV4-2 and TRBJ2-1; 15 bases map to TRBD2. Germline V gene sequence: CDR1 LGHNA, CDR2 YNFKEQ. The CDR3 covers 16 residues. Trimming removed 5 bases from V and 8 bases from J; junction bases left unmatched: 7. The CDR3 protein is CASSTWTSGGAYEQFF. CDR3 sequence (DNA): TGTGCCAGCAGCACCTGGACTAGCGGGGGGGCCTATGAGCAGTTCTTC.

The genes are TRBV5-1 and TRBJ2-3, with 10 bases lining up with TRBD2. CDR1 and CDR2 (germline): SGHRS, YFSETQ. The CDR3 extends over 15 amino acids. The junction had 4 bases not matched to a gene; V was cut back by 6 bases and J by 0 bases. The CDR3 region has the DNA TGCGCCAGCATGCGAGCGGGGGGGAGCACAGATACGCAGTATTTT. Translation: CASMRAGGSTDTQYF.

In DNA form, the CDR3 reads TGTGCCAGCAGCTTGGCCATGGGACACCTAAGCACAGATACGCAGTATTTT. It yields the protein CASSLAMGHLSTDTQYF. This chain connects TRBV5-8 to TRBJ2-3, with D possibly being TRBD1 (6 bases). The CDR3 covers 17 residues. Germline loops: CDR1 SGHTS, CDR2 YDEGEE. The ends were cut back, 0 bases at V and 0 bases at J, with 14 bases in the middle.

The rearrangement links TRBV14 to TRBJ2-3, with D maybe TRBD2 (6 bases). V dropped 3 bases and J dropped 2 bases, with 12 bases sitting between them. This CDR3 comprises 15 residues. Germline-derived CDR1 and CDR2 are SGHDN and FVKESK. CDR3 sequence (DNA): TGTGCCAGCAGCCATACCGGGACTGACACAGATACGCAGTATTTT. This sequence encodes CASSHTGTDTDTQYF.

CDR3: CASSRGETGELFF. The CDR3 DNA reads TGTGCCAGCAGCCGCGGGGAGACCGGGGAGCTGTTTTTT. The V gene is TRBV5-4, the J gene TRBJ2-2; a weak D match, TRBD2 (6 bases). The length of the CDR3 is 13 residues. V was cut by 4 bases and J by 5 bases, with 9 bases left in between. CDR1 and CDR2 (germline): SGHNT, YYREEE (reference sequence).

The rearrangement uses TRBV7-2 and TRBJ2-1; 14 bases match TRBD2. Germline-derived CDR1 and CDR2 are SGHTA and FQGNSA. The V gene end was trimmed by 5 bases and the J gene end by 1 base; junction bases not matched to a gene: 10. The CDR3 is made up of 19 amino acids. The DNA for the CDR3 is TGTGCCAGCAGCCGTTCCGGGACTAGCGGGGGCGGGTCCTACAATGAGCAGTTCTTC. This sequence encodes CASSRSGTSGGGSYNEQFF.

The V and J genes are TRBV3-1 (or the pseudogene TRBV3-2) and TRBJ2-3; 11 bases are shared with TRBD2. The CDR3 length is 17 residues. J was trimmed by 4 bases and V by 2 bases; bases with no gene match: 8. Germline loops: CDR1 LGHDT, CDR2 YNNKEL (reference sequence). The CDR3 reads CASSQYLAGGGPDTQYF. In DNA form, the CDR3 reads TGTGCCAGCAGCCAATACCTAGCGGGGGGCGGCCCAGATACGCAGTATTTT.

Worth noting for this clone: The sample has other DNA sequences that encode this CDR3 too. The rearrangement uses TRBV6-5 and TRBJ1-2; 10 bases are a match to TRBD1. There are 14 residues in the CDR3. After removal of 2 bases from V and 7 bases from J, the junction contained 4 bases not matched to a gene. Germline V lookup: CDR1 MNHEY, CDR2 SVGAGI. CDR3 in DNA: TGTGCCAGCAGTTACACGGGACAGGGGAGTGGCTACACCTTC. Protein: CASSYTGQGSGYTF.

The chain carries TRBV25-1 and TRBJ1-2; tentative D call: TRBD1 (5 bases). V lost 3 bases, J lost 6 bases, and 14 bases lay in between. The CDR3 length is 14 residues. Per the germline V gene, CDR1 is MGHDK and CDR2 is SYGVNS. The CDR3 reads CASSDGEAGNGYTF. CDR3 nucleotide sequence: TGTGCCAGCAGTGATGGAGAGGCAGGGAATGGCTACACCTTC.

The chain joins TRBV7-8 to TRBJ1-4; TRBD1 matches 8 bases. This CDR3 region has 14 residues. The trim removed 7 bases at V and 8 bases at J, leaving 9 bases unmatched. Germline V CDR1 and CDR2: SGHVS, FQNEAQ. The CDR3 sequence: CASTYRGIGEKLFF. Written as DNA, the CDR3 is TGTGCCAGCACTTACAGGGGGATCGGGGAAAAACTGTTTTTT.

In its sample, this clone was seen a few times. The CDR3 is CASAGRHSGGHYEQYF. Here the CDR3 DNA reads TGTGCCAGCGCCGGGAGACATAGCGGGGGGCACTACGAGCAGTACTTC. The chain has TRBV2 and TRBJ2-7, with TRBD2 matching 10 bases. Per the germline V gene, CDR1 is SNHLY and CDR2 is FYNNEI. The CDR3 is 16 residues long. J gave up 3 bases and V 8 bases, and 13 bases lay outside the gene matches.

The CDR3 nucleotides are TGTGCCAGCAGCTTAGATGGGAGCAGCAATCAGCCCCAGCATTTT. Translation gives CASSLDGSSNQPQHF. The V call is TRBV7-9, the J call TRBJ1-5; D unresolved. The V gene's germline CDR1 is SEHNR and CDR2 FQNEAQ (reference sequence). The CDR3 is 15 residues long. V gave up 1 base and J gave up 1 base, with 8 bases separating them.

The chain couples TRBV2 to TRBJ2-2, with 7 bases aligning to TRBD1. J was trimmed by 6 bases and V by 6 bases; bases with no gene match: 1. Germline CDR1 reads SNHLY; CDR2 reads FYNNEI. The CDR3 is 12 residues long. DNA for the CDR3: TGTGCCAGCAGAACAGGGGCCGGGGAGCTGTTTTTT. Its translation: CASRTGAGELFF.

V is TRBV5-8 and J is TRBJ1-5, with D maybe TRBD1 (6 bases). The germline V and J ends were trimmed by 4 bases and 2 bases, with 13 bases remaining between them. CDR1 is SGHTS, CDR2 YDEGEE, per germline. The CDR3 has 15 amino acids. CDR3: CASSVRGYGNQPQHF. The CDR3 nucleotides read TGTGCCAGCAGCGTCAGGGGTTACGGCAATCAGCCCCAGCATTTT.

This clone has more than one count but fewer than ten. The chain recombines TRBV2 with TRBJ1-2, with 7 nucleotides matching TRBD1. The CDR3 length is 13 residues. Germline CDR1 is SNHLY and CDR2 is FYNNEI. Unmatched junction bases numbered 7, after V lost 4 bases and J lost 8 bases. Here the CDR3 DNA reads TGTGCCAGCAGTGCCCGACAGGGCCAAGGCTACACCTTC. This sequence encodes CASSARQGQGYTF.

The chain has TRBV4-1 and TRBJ1-1; D is unresolved. V lost 0 bases and J lost 6, with 8 bases in between. The CDR3 runs 13 residues. In germline, CDR1 is MGHRA, CDR2 YSYEKL. CDR3 nucleotide sequence: TGCGCCAGCAGCCAAGAGAAGCACTCTGAAGCTTTCTTT. Translation: CASSQEKHSEAFF.

The rearrangement links TRBV2 to TRBJ2-2, with 8 bases that match TRBD1. V was clipped by 5 bases and J by 3 bases; unmatched bases: 2. Germline V gene lookup returns CDR1 SNHLY and CDR2 FYNNEI. CDR3 length: 14 residues. The CDR3 loop reads CASSRQGHTGELFF. CDR3 DNA sequence: TGTGCCAGCAGTAGACAGGGGCACACCGGGGAGCTGTTTTTT.

The chain couples TRBV7-7 to TRBJ2-3, with D perhaps TRBD2 (7 bases). Germline V lookup: CDR1 SSHAT, CDR2 FNYEAQ (reference sequence). The CDR3 spans 16 residues. Trimming cost V 5 bases and J 2 bases, with 17 bases left between them. CDR3 coding DNA: TGTGCCAGCAGCCCGGGGGGCAGGTCCCTCACAGATACGCAGTATTTT. The encoded protein is CASSPGGRSLTDTQYF.

Here the CDR3 reads CASSARRGRPYEQYF. CDR3 coding DNA: TGTGCCAGCAGTGCCCGGAGGGGAAGACCCTACGAGCAGTACTTC. This chain connects TRBV27 to TRBJ2-7; tentatively, D is TRBD2 (6 bases). The V gene lost 5 bases and the J gene lost 2 bases, with 16 bases spanning the gap. The CDR3 covers 15 residues. In germline, CDR1 is MNHEY, CDR2 SMNVEV (reference sequence).